This TCR beta chain derives from a study of blood T cell repertoires in COVID-19 (dated by TCRdb to 2019 to 2021). Concerning the study at large: Samples covering the acute and convalescent phases of COVID-19 were provided by collaborators in the United States, Italy and Spain. The material from the prospective study consisted of cDNA or gDNA derived from T cells, B-cell-depleted T cells, or PBMCs. The dataset comprised deeply sampled blood TCRbeta repertoires from subjects exposed to, actively infected with, or recovered from COVID-19. The repertoires were released in a freely available public database intended as a resource for research on the immune response to SARS-CoV-2. Samples were obtained from the ongoing ImmuneRACE study (first 160 participants) and from over 1,000 subjects provided by 6 global collaborators. Nearly every sample came with metadata listing a de-identified subject ID, COVID-19 status, age in years and sex. HLA class I and class II types, where available, came from metadata supplied by the sample provider rather than from assay-based typing.

TCRbeta CDR3 regions were amplified from genomic DNA by means of the immunoSEQ Assay, a bias-controlled multiplex PCR. For the original study's pipeline: Within the assay, amplification of reference gene primers was used to estimate how many nucleated cells each sample contained. Sequence reads were collapsed and filtered to measure the absolute abundance of every unique TCRbeta CDR3 rearrangement. For each sample, productive Simpson clonality was calculated as the square root of Simpson's diversity index across productive rearrangements. Here the immuneACCESS table is served through TCRdb, limited to in-frame sequences with V and J called. Missing clones are a known gap in these copies; in checked studies unresolved V genes cover under half, and the rest lacks a known reason. V and J calls and clone size follow that table, whereas D and trimming were derived from the DNA. This sample gives tens of thousands of clones in total; roughly 88% of them show up just once. The ten most abundant clones make up 5.8% of the sample.

Study-level results and caveats: The amount of clinical and demographic metadata varied by source and participant and was provided uncurated.

The collaborating institutions used their own protocols to collect whole blood in K2EDTA tubes. Collaborator samples were shipped for TCRbeta analysis as frozen whole blood, isolated PBMCs, or DNA extracted from either sample type. Points on this clone: Its antigen is currently not known. Qualities for individual bases were not recorded, and no much larger clone is one base off.

Material for sequencing was peripheral blood. This sequence was found in a man aged 50-59 years with active COVID-19.

The CDR3 protein: CASSSETYYGYTF. The bases are TGCGCCAGCAGCAGTGAGACTTACTATGGCTACACCTTC. This sequence uses TRBV5-1 and TRBJ1-2; the D segment cannot be called with confidence. The CDR3 goes from the cysteine to the phenylalanine over 13 residues. The entry retains the CDR3 DNA only, 39 bases that are in frame from base 1. For CDR1 and CDR2, the germline V gene lists SGHRS and YFSETQ. The V and J ends are trimmed by 4 bases and 3 bases, leaving 10 bases between them.